This TCR beta chain was sequenced during a study of blood T cells in healthy people across ages. With a J-beta primer mix and a sample-barcoded 5' primer, a second PCR ran roughly 6 to 12 cycles. From the 5' RACE reads, TCRdb called clonotypes with MiXCR, one entry per CDR3 protein. The table has around 2 million distinct CDR3 sequences, about two fifths seen once; the top ten hold about 23%. The V end was cut by 7 bases, the J end by 1 base, with 12 bases between. CDR3 length equals 14 residues. The germline V gene encodes CDR1 MDHEN and CDR2 SYDVKM. The donors, all healthy, were Caucasians living in Russia, aged roughly 6 to 100.

Sequencing was done on a sample of blood. The chain employs TRBV28 and TRBJ2-3; possible D gene TRBD2, 6 bases. This TCR derives from a human donor in good health. CDR3 loop: CASISGEGTDTQYF. CDR3 nucleotide sequence: TGTGCCAGCATCTCCGGGGAGGGCACAGATACGCAGTATTTT.